This TCR beta chain came from a study of cytomegalovirus exposure and HLA in healthy donors. Overall study findings and caveats: Productive rates of about 87% or about 30% were seen for most TCR beta V segments in an earlier analysis.

The V and J ends lost 4 bases and 0 bases respectively, with 7 bases between them. Germline V lookup: CDR1 MNHEY, CDR2 SMNVEV (reference sequence). The CDR3 is made up of 13 amino acids. This clone was detected many times. Its antigen is currently unknown. Other DNA sequences in this specimen translate into the identical CDR3. PCR involved 60 Vbeta and 13 Jbeta primers. Sequencing used immunoSEQ multiplex PCR; TCRdb keeps in-frame clones, though not all of them. The sample lists 200,000 to 250,000 clones; 60% to 80% were seen once. The gene calls are TRBV27 and TRBJ2-7, with D maybe TRBD1 (6 bases). The receptor comes from a male donor in good health and CMV-seronegative. Material for sequencing was PBMCs. In DNA form, the CDR3 reads TGTGCCAGCAGTTCGGACAGCTCCTACGAGCAGTACTTC. Translating it yields CASSSDSSYEQYF.